The clone carrying this T cell receptor beta chain was counted only a few times. A read error may produce the germline difference seen at one junction end. These data come from a study of regulatory T cells in long-lasting Graves disease. Described time point: newly diagnosed GD, antithyroid drugs for less than 3 months. Construction of the TCR library relied on RNA isolated from PBMCs. From germline, CDR1 is MNHEY and CDR2 SVGEGT. The CDR3 has 14 amino acids. Building of the TCR beta libraries involved iRepertoire HTBI primers and Arm-PCR of CDR3 regions. From the multiplex PCR reads, TCRdb called clonotypes with MiXCR, one entry per CDR3 protein. The repertoire has about half a million distinct CDR3 sequences, approximately 12% of them found once; the top ten carry around 9.3%. These data also formed part of another study, on T cells in Graves' hyperthyroidism and ophthalmopathy.

This rearrangement joins TRBV6-2 or TRBV6-3 to TRBJ2-1; possible D gene TRBD1, 6 bases. The receptor was derived from a woman in her twenties or thirties with Graves disease. The specimen comprised peripheral blood mononuclear cells (PBMCs), sampled at new diagnosis, from a patient treated with antithyroid drugs. The CDR3 reads CASKRDTSHNEQFF. The CDR3, as DNA: TGTGCCAGCAAGAGGGACACCTCCCACAATGAGCAGTTCTTC.